The sample holds a few counts of the clone carrying this T cell receptor beta chain. What it recognizes is unknown. The data stem from a study of T cells after yellow fever vaccination. The study's findings and limits: The secondary response peaked faster, at day 5 versus 15, but was weaker. Most clones from primary vaccination resurfaced after the booster (approximately 97% CD4, more than 75% CD8).

In germline, CDR1 is SGHRS, CDR2 YFSETQ. The V end lost 0 bases, the J end lost 2 bases, and 21 bases lay between the germline ends. The CDR3 has 19 residues. Template-switching 5'RACE yielded the TCR cDNA; a universal primer site and UMIs were added in the process. MiXCR, applied by TCRdb to the 5' RACE reads, yields one record per CDR3 protein. The sample consists of 300,000 to 350,000 distinct CDR3 sequences, 3% to 4.5% of them appearing once. Specimen: PBMCs, collected 5 days after the yellow fever booster vaccination. The TCR originated in a man aged 18 to 29 who received the YFV17D yellow fever vaccine. The chain recombines TRBV5-1 with TRBJ1-5, with no clear D. This chain's CDR3 is CASSLGLLGAGNGNQPQHF. CDR3 DNA: TGCGCCAGCAGCTTGGGGCTTTTGGGCGCGGGGAATGGCAATCAGCCCCAGCATTTT.